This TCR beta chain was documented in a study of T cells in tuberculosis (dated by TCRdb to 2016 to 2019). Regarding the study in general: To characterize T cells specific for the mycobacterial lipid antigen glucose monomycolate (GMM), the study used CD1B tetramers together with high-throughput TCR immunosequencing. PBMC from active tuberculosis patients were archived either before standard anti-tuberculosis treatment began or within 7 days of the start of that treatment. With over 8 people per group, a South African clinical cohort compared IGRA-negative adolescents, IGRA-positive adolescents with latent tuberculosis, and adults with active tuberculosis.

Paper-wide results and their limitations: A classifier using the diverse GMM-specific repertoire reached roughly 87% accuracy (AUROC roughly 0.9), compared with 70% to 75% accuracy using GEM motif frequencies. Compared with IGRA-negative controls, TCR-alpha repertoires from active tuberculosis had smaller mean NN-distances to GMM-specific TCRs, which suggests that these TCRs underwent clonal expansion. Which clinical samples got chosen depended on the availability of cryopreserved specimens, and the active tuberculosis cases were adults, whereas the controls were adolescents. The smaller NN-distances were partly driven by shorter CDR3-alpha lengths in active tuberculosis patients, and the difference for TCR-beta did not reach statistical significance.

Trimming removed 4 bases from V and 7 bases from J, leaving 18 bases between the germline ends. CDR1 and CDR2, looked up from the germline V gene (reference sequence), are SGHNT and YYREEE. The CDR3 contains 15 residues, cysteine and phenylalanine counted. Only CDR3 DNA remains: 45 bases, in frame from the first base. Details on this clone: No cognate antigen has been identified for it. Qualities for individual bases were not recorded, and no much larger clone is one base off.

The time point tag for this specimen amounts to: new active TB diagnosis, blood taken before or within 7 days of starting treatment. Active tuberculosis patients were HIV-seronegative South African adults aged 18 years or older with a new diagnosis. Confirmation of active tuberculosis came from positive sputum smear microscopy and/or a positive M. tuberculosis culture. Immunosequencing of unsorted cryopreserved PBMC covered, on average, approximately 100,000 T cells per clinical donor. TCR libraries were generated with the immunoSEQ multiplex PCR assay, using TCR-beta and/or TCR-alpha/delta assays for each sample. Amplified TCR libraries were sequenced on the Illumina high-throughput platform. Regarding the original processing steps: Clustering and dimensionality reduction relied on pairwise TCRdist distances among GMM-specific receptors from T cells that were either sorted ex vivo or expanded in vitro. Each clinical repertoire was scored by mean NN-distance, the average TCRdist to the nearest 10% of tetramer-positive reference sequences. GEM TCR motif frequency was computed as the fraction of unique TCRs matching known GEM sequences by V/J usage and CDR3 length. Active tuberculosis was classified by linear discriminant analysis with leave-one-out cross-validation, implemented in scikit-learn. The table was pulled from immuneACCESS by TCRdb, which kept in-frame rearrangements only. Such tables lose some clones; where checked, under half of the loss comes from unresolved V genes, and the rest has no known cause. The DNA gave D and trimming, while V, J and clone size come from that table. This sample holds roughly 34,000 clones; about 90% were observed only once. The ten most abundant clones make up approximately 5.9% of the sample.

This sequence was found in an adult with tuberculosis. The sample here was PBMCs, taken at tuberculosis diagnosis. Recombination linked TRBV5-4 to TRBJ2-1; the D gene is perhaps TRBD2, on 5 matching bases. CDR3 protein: CASSRFMGGSNEQFF. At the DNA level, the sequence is TGTGCCAGCAGCCGGTTCATGGGCGGGTCGAATGAGCAGTTCTTC. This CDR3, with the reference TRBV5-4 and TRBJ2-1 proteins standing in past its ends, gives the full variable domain ETGVTQSPTHLIKTRGQQVTLRCSSQSGHNTVSWYQQALGQGPQFIFQYYREEENGRGNFPPRFSGLQFPNYSSELNVNALELDDSALYLCASSRFMGGSNEQFFGPGTRLTVL.